Listed below are T cell receptor beta chains from one sample, sequenced in a study of OX40 agonist ivuxolimab in advanced cancers. Generated by immunoSEQ multiplex PCR, the TCRdb table keeps only in-frame clones and is missing some. The repertoire holds about 46,000 clones, with 90% to 95% as singletons. The specimen was CD4+ or CD8+ T cells sorted from blood, collected in a trial of the OX40 agonist ivuxolimab. Every receptor here comes from an adult with an advanced solid tumor such as melanoma, head and neck, liver or kidney cancer. Each CDR3 is given without its conserved first and last residue. Each record gives: V gene, CDR3 protein.

V: TRBV7-8; CDR3: ASSLITQAYEQY
V: TRBV4-1; CDR3: ASSQDGHGAENEKLF
V: TRBV5-1; CDR3: ASSSRATSTEYEQY
V: TRBV7-6; CDR3: ASSSPSGAQREGIYEQY
V: TRBV6-1; CDR3: ASSEKDGSGNTIY
V: TRBV14; CDR3: ASSRNPFFEWQTQY
V: TRBV9; CDR3: ASSPLGGATEAF
V: TRBV10-2; CDR3: ASSESTPSGGYT
V: TRBV7-6; CDR3: ASSWTGTYTGELF
V: TRBV27; CDR3: ASSLWAGLGTDTQY
V: TRBV7-9; CDR3: ASSSGPMTYEQY
V: TRBV6-5; CDR3: ASSYSRDIGGKLF
V: TRBV6-1; CDR3: ASSDQGSAWDTQY
V: TRBV30; CDR3: AWTGTHSGNEQY
V: TRBV4-1; CDR3: ASSQQGSDEQF
V: TRBV11-1; CDR3: ASSFGTSGSYEQY
V: TRBV6-5; CDR3: ASSYLRAGVNTEAF
V: TRBV29-1; CDR3: SVVGEWSYEQY
V: TRBV7-2; CDR3: ASSSHELAVPPDTQY
V: TRBV4-2; CDR3: ASSQEYSGDSGTSGRELLDTQY
V: TRBV27; CDR3: ASSILAGGLETQY
V: TRBV7-9; CDR3: ASSSRSGRGEGEQF
V: TRBV4-1; CDR3: ASSPRLFGELF
V: TRBV27; CDR3: ASSPNTRGTEAF
V: TRBV10-3; CDR3: AISERRDRGDNEQF
V: TRBV29-1; CDR3: SGNSGAGNTIY
V: TRBV9; CDR3: ASSDGGETYNEQF
V: TRBV9; CDR3: ASSPRDSSYEQY